These T cell receptor beta chains were read from a single sample in a study of cytomegalovirus exposure and HLA in healthy donors. The protocol was immunoSEQ multiplex PCR, while the TCRdb copy is restricted to in-frame clones and leaves out a portion. The data show roughly 150,000 clones, around 84% seen once. What was sequenced was PBMCs. These receptors were taken from a boy aged 2 to 9 in good health and CMV-seronegative. The CDR3 runs from the conserved cysteine through the conserved F or W. The order of the fields is V gene, D gene, J gene, clone size, CDR3 DNA, CDR3 protein. A D gene is named only where the DNA matches it firmly. Rows give clone size only sometimes, using once, few, many, or a class for an expanded clone.

TRBV5-1	TRBD1	TRBJ2-7	.	TGCGCCAGCAGCTTGGGACAGGGGGCCTACGAGCAGTACTTC	CASSLGQGAYEQYF
TRBV6-5	TRBD1	TRBJ1-3	.	TGTGCCAGCAGTTACAGGGGACAGGATTCTGGAAACACCATATATTTT	CASSYRGQDSGNTIYF
TRBV28	.	TRBJ2-1	.	TGTGCCAGCAGTTTAACTCGCCAAAGCTCCTACAATGAGCAGTTCTTC	CASSLTRQSSYNEQFF
TRBV15	TRBD1	TRBJ2-3	.	TGTGCCACGGAGCCGGGACAGGGTGTAGATACGCAGTATTTT	CATEPGQGVDTQYF
TRBV5-1	TRBD2	TRBJ2-3	.	TGCGCCAGCAGGAGGGAACTAGCGGGATATGCAGATACGCAGTATTTT	CASRRELAGYADTQYF
TRBV6-1	TRBD1	TRBJ1-4	.	TGTGCCAGCAGTGAATTTATGGAGGGGGCGAATTGGGAAAAACTGTTTTTT	CASSEFMEGANWEKLFF
TRBV6-4	TRBD2	TRBJ2-2	.	TGTGCCAGCAGTGTAAGCGGGGGAAACACCGGGGAGCTGTTTTTT	CASSVSGGNTGELFF
TRBV27	TRBD2	TRBJ2-1	once	TGTGCCAGCAGTGGGGAGGGGCAGACCGGGACCTACAGAGAGTACAATGAGCAGTTCTTC	CASSGEGQTGTYREYNEQFF
TRBV29-1	.	TRBJ2-1	.	TGCAGCGTTGAAATGATGGTTGACTGGCAAGAGCAGTTCTTC	CSVEMMVDWQEQFF
TRBV18	.	TRBJ2-2	once	TGTGCCAGCTCACCAGAACGCGGGGGCGCCGGGGAGCTGTTTTTT	CASSPERGGAGELFF
TRBV7-9	TRBD1	TRBJ2-7	.	TGTGCCAGCAGCTCCCGAACAGGGGTCGAGACCTACGAGCAGTACTTC	CASSSRTGVETYEQYF
TRBV4-1	.	TRBJ1-1	few	TGCGCCAGCAGCCAAGAAGCCCCCCTCCCTAGGGGCCCTGAAGCTTTCTTT	CASSQEAPLPRGPEAFF
TRBV5-4	.	TRBJ1-4	.	TGTGCCAGCAGTTCAGGACAGCCAACTAATGAAAAACTGTTTTTT	CASSSGQPTNEKLFF
TRBV11-3	.	TRBJ2-7	once	TGTGCCAGTAAACCGGCAACGGGACACTACGAGCAGTACTTC	CASKPATGHYEQYF
TRBV27	.	TRBJ2-5	.	TGTGCCAGCAGTTCTATCGACGGGACTCAAGAGACCCAGTACTTC	CASSSIDGTQETQYF
TRBV5-5	TRBD2	TRBJ2-1	.	TGTGCCAGCAGCTCTGGACTAGCGGGAGGGCTTACGGCGGATGAGCAGTTCTTC	CASSSGLAGGLTADEQFF
TRBV2	.	TRBJ1-3	once	TGTGCCAGCAGGGAGGATGGAAACACCATATATTTT	CASREDGNTIYF
TRBV5-1	TRBD1	TRBJ2-7	.	TGCGCCAGCAGCGACGGGACAGGGCCCTACGAGCAGTACTTC	CASSDGTGPYEQYF
TRBV7-9	TRBD1	TRBJ1-1	.	TGTGCCAGCAGCTCGGGACAGGGACAGAACACTGAAGCTTTCTTT	CASSSGQGQNTEAFF
TRBV28	.	TRBJ1-3	.	TGTGCCAGCAGACAGAACTCTGGAAACACCATATATTTT	CASRQNSGNTIYF
TRBV29-1	TRBD1	TRBJ2-7	.	TGCAGCGTCGACGAGACAGGGGCCCCAAGAAAATCGGTCATGGGGCAGTACTTC	CSVDETGAPRKSVMGQYF
TRBV12-5	.	TRBJ2-7	.	TGTGCTAGTGGTTTACGAGGTGGGAGGTACGAGCAGTACTTC	CASGLRGGRYEQYF
TRBV6-5	.	TRBJ2-7	.	TGTGCCAGCAGTGCTCTCCAGGGCGCCTACGAGCAGTACTTC	CASSALQGAYEQYF
TRBV2	.	TRBJ2-1	.	TGTGCCAGCAGTGAACCGGCGGGAAGATACAATGAGCAGTTCTTC	CASSEPAGRYNEQFF
TRBV20-1	.	TRBJ2-7	.	TGCAGGACAGGCCCTCCCTACGAGCAGTACTTC	CRTGPPYEQYF
TRBV25-1	TRBD1	TRBJ2-2	.	TGTGCCAGCAGTGAAATGACAGGGCAGACCGGGGAGCTGTTTTTT	CASSEMTGQTGELFF
TRBV7-9	.	TRBJ2-7	.	TGTTCCAGCAGCTTAGCTTCCCGCGAGCAGTACTTC	CSSSLASREQYF
TRBV28	TRBD1	TRBJ1-2	.	TGTGCCACGGGGACAGGGGTTATCACTAGAGTAGCTAACTATGGCTACACCTTC	CATGTGVITRVANYGYTF
TRBV11-2	.	TRBJ1-1	.	TGTGCCAGCAGCTTAGATCAAGGCTGGGGCCAACCCCAATTCGTCGCTGAAGCTTTCTTT	CASSLDQGWGQPQFVAEAFF
TRBV2	.	TRBJ1-1	.	TGTGCCAGCAGGTCGGACAGTGGGATCACTGAAGCTTTCTTT	CASRSDSGITEAFF
TRBV9	TRBD2	TRBJ2-5	.	TGTGCCAGCAGCGCCGGGGGGGGACTAGCGTGGGGTGAGACCCAGTACTTC	CASSAGGGLAWGETQYF
TRBV4-1	.	TRBJ2-7	once	TGCGCCAGCAGCCAAGTAGTCTTACCCCGGGGGTCCGGGAACGAGCAGTACTTC	CASSQVVLPRGSGNEQYF
TRBV30	.	TRBJ1-2	.	TGTGCCTGGAGTGCCCGCGGAGGTGGCTACACCTTC	CAWSARGGGYTF
TRBV7-3	.	TRBJ1-2	.	TGTGCCAGCAGCTTAACCCGAGTCGCTACCCCCCATGGCTACACCTTC	CASSLTRVATPHGYTF
TRBV2	TRBD1	TRBJ2-3	.	TGTGCCAGCAGTGAAGGTGAGGGACAGCATACAGATACGCAGTATTTT	CASSEGEGQHTDTQYF
TRBV9	TRBD1	TRBJ2-3	.	TGTGCCAGCAGCGGGGGAACCGGACAGGGGGCACCAGATACGCAGTATTTT	CASSGGTGQGAPDTQYF
TRBV10-2	TRBD2	TRBJ2-5	.	TGCGCCAGCAGTCGACTAGCGGGAGGTGAACAAGAGACCCAGTACTTC	CASSRLAGGEQETQYF
TRBV16	.	TRBJ1-1	.	TGTGCCAGCAGCCAAGGACAGTTTTTGCTGTTGAACACTGAAGCTTTCTTT	CASSQGQFLLLNTEAFF
TRBV11-2	TRBD1	TRBJ2-1	few	TGTGCCAGCAGCCCCCGACAGGGGAAGAGGCGCTCCTACAATGAGCAGTTCTTC	CASSPRQGKRRSYNEQFF
TRBV5-4	.	TRBJ1-5	.	TGTGCCAGCAGCTTGGGGGGAGTAGGCCAGCCCCAGCATTTT	CASSLGGVGQPQHF
TRBV4-3	.	TRBJ2-2	.	TGCGCCAGCAGCCAAGATCGAGGGGGCACCGGGGAGCTGTTTTTT	CASSQDRGGTGELFF
TRBV11-3	TRBD2	TRBJ2-7	.	TGTGCCAGCAGCGGAAAGGGACTAACGTACTACGAGCAGTACTTC	CASSGKGLTYYEQYF
TRBV7-9	TRBD1	TRBJ2-3	.	TGTGCCAGCAGCTCGGGACAGAAACCCACAGATACGCAGTATTTT	CASSSGQKPTDTQYF
TRBV5-5	.	TRBJ1-5	.	TGTGCCAGCAGCTCGTATTCACGCGGAGGGAGTCGCAATCAGCCCCAGCATTTT	CASSSYSRGGSRNQPQHF
TRBV4-2	TRBD2	TRBJ2-5	.	TGTGCCAGCAGCCAACATGGGACTAGTAACCAAGAGACCCAGTACTTC	CASSQHGTSNQETQYF
TRBV2	.	TRBJ1-2	.	TGTGCCAGCAGGGGGGGGGAGCCCTATGGCTACACCTTC	CASRGGEPYGYTF
TRBV4-1	.	TRBJ1-6	.	TGCGCCAGCAGCCAAACACACTCGCCTCAAAGGGGTCGCTCCTATAATTCACCCCTCCACTTT	CASSQTHSPQRGRSYNSPLHF
TRBV6-5	TRBD1	TRBJ2-7	.	TGTGCCAGCAGTTACCGGACAGGCTCCTACGAGCAGTACTTC	CASSYRTGSYEQYF
TRBV9	TRBD1	TRBJ1-4	.	TGTGCCAGCAGCTCCCAGACAGGGCCTCGCGAAAAACTGTTTTTT	CASSSQTGPREKLFF
TRBV15	.	TRBJ2-1	few	TGTGCCACCAGCAGAGACGTCCGTTCAGGTAATGAGCAGTTCTTC	CATSRDVRSGNEQFF
TRBV18	.	TRBJ1-5	few	TGTGCCAGCTCACTCGAGGACATGGGGCAGCCCCAGCATTTT	CASSLEDMGQPQHF
TRBV19	TRBD2	TRBJ2-3	few	TGTGCCAGTAGTATAGAAGGTTTTTTCGTCGCTCGACTAGCGGGCACAGATACGCAGTATTTT	CASSIEGFFVARLAGTDTQYF
TRBV7-6	.	TRBJ2-1	few	TGTGCCAGCAGCTTAAGATCCAGCTCCTACAATGAGCAGTTCTTC	CASSLRSSSYNEQFF
TRBV7-2	.	TRBJ1-6	.	TGTGCCAGCAGTCTTCAGGGGTCCGATAATTCACCCCTCCACTTT	CASSLQGSDNSPLHF
TRBV4-2	TRBD1	TRBJ2-3	.	TGTGCCAGCAGCCAATCTCGCCCCGGGACAGGGGGCCGGGATACGCAGTATTTT	CASSQSRPGTGGRDTQYF
TRBV7-9	TRBD1	TRBJ1-5	.	TGTGCCAGCAGCTTAGGGGACAGGCGAAGCAATCAGCCCCAGCATTTT	CASSLGDRRSNQPQHF
TRBV5-4	TRBD2	TRBJ2-3	once	TGTGCCAGCAGCTTGGGACTAGCGGGGGAGGATACGCAGTATTTT	CASSLGLAGEDTQYF
TRBV2	.	TRBJ1-2	.	TGTGCCAGCAGCCCCCAGGGGCAGGGGTCTGGCTACACCTTC	CASSPQGQGSGYTF